This entry concerns a single T cell receptor beta chain. The data originate from a study of blood T cell repertoires in COVID-19. At the level of the study: PBMCs, B-cell-depleted T cells, or T cells were the source of the cDNA or gDNA that made up the material.

In the source study's methods: It was from reference gene primer amplification that nucleated cell counts were estimated. TCRdb's copy holds only in-frame clones and misses some; the assay was immunoSEQ multiplex PCR. The V and J calls and the clone size are those of that table, but D and trimming were determined from the DNA. The data show fewer than 250,000 clones, 85% to 90% seen once. Participants were placed into cohorts based on the clinical history they reported. CDR3 length equals 18 residues. Germline V CDR1 and CDR2: SGHRS, YFSETQ. J lost 2 bases, V lost 0 bases, and 4 bases had no gene match.

The chain joins TRBV5-1 to TRBJ2-2; 13 nucleotides align to TRBD2. The clonotype originates from a man in his fifties who had been exposed to COVID-19. The sample comprised PBMCs or T cells enriched from blood (not recorded which). In DNA form, the CDR3 reads TGCGCCAGCAGCTTGGCACTAGCGGGGGGGCCAAACACCGGGGAGCTGTTTTTT. Encoded protein: CASSLALAGGPNTGELFF. The full variable domain, completed using reference TRBV5-1 and TRBJ2-2, is KAGVTQTPRYLIKTRGQQVTLSCSPISGHRSVSWYQQTPGQGLQFLFEYFSETQRNKGNFPGRFSGRQFSNSRSEMNVSTLELGDSALYLCASSLALAGGPNTGELFFGEGSRLTVL.